Listed below are T cell receptor beta chains from one sample, sequenced in a study of technical replicates of blood from several donors. Libraries were prepared by immunoSEQ multiplex PCR; TCRdb keeps only in-frame clonotypes and omits some of them. Of 65,000 to 90,000 clones listed, roughly 93% are singletons. Specimen: T cells isolated from PBMCs. The receptors come from a human donor in good health. CDR3s include the opening cysteine and the closing phenylalanine or tryptophan. Clone size is stated in some rows and not others, as once, few, many or a class when expanded.

V: TRBV5-1; J: TRBJ2-5; size: -; CDR3: CASSLGPKTGRQTQYF
V: TRBV7-8; J: TRBJ1-5; size: once; CDR3: CASSSEGGRFEDQPQHF
V: TRBV7-2; J: TRBJ2-1; size: once; CDR3: CASSLVVRTSGEQFF
V: TRBV6-1; J: TRBJ1-1; size: -; CDR3: CASSALHLTGSTEAFF
V: TRBV9; J: TRBJ1-1; size: -; CDR3: CASSPAGGVNTEAFF
V: TRBV7-3; J: TRBJ2-7; size: -; CDR3: CASSAKNRDSSYEQYF
V: TRBV30; J: TRBJ1-1; size: few; CDR3: CAWSMTGSTEAFF
V: TRBV5-1; J: TRBJ1-1; size: -; CDR3: CASRRNTEAFF
V: TRBV6-1; J: TRBJ1-5; size: -; CDR3: CASIRSGNQPQHF
V: TRBV14; J: TRBJ1-2; size: -; CDR3: CASSLGITGGYYGYTF
V: TRBV7-9; J: TRBJ2-5; size: -; CDR3: CASGSGEETQYF
V: TRBV5-1; J: TRBJ1-1; size: -; CDR3: CASSSETQSPNTEAFF
V: TRBV11-2; J: TRBJ2-4; size: -; CDR3: CASSLDPRQLGAKNIQYF
V: TRBV7-8; J: TRBJ2-7; size: -; CDR3: CATRDRGSSYEQYF
V: TRBV27; J: TRBJ2-7; size: -; CDR3: CASSLRGGTYEQYF
V: TRBV10-3; J: TRBJ2-3; size: -; CDR3: CAISGREPLTDTQYF
V: TRBV25-1; J: TRBJ1-2; size: -; CDR3: CASSEGTTDSYTF
V: TRBV9; J: TRBJ2-7; size: -; CDR3: CASSVGGSSYEQYF
V: TRBV14; J: TRBJ2-1; size: -; CDR3: CASSHQTVWGGSYNEQFF
V: TRBV7-3; J: TRBJ1-1; size: -; CDR3: CASSLNPGGQGHTEAFF
V: TRBV10-1; J: TRBJ2-3; size: -; CDR3: CASSKRQGVTDTQYF
V: TRBV4-2; J: TRBJ1-2; size: -; CDR3: CASSQDRQGADGYTF
V: TRBV28; J: TRBJ2-5; size: -; CDR3: CASKGWETQYF
V: TRBV6-5; J: TRBJ1-2; size: -; CDR3: CASSYSAAGTIYGYTF
V: TRBV4-1; J: TRBJ2-1; size: -; CDR3: CASSQDGASGRANEQFF
V: TRBV25-1; J: TRBJ2-7; size: -; CDR3: CASSSGYYEQYF
V: TRBV7-9; J: TRBJ1-1; size: -; CDR3: CASSPKTGTAFF
V: TRBV6-6; J: TRBJ2-7; size: -; CDR3: CASRPTGANSYEQYF
V: TRBV30; J: TRBJ2-7; size: -; CDR3: CAWRRAGVVSGEQYF
V: TRBV5-1; J: TRBJ1-5; size: -; CDR3: CASSPGTGDQPQHF
V: TRBV9; J: TRBJ2-7; size: -; CDR3: CASSVGSEEQYF
V: TRBV10-1; J: TRBJ2-4; size: -; CDR3: CASSGDYNKNIQYF
V: TRBV9; J: TRBJ2-3; size: -; CDR3: CASSDGAGVTDTQYF
V: TRBV27; J: TRBJ2-5; size: -; CDR3: CASSQLGTPYQETQYF
V: TRBV27; J: TRBJ2-2; size: once; CDR3: CASRTQLYTGELFF
V: TRBV11-3; J: TRBJ2-5; size: -; CDR3: CASSWGQGVKETQYF
V: TRBV18; J: TRBJ1-5; size: -; CDR3: CASTARRGSNQPQHF
V: TRBV5-6; J: TRBJ2-5; size: -; CDR3: CASSGYGRTSEETQYF
V: TRBV12-5; J: TRBJ1-2; size: -; CDR3: CASAPRVEARFTF
V: TRBV28; J: TRBJ1-4; size: -; CDR3: CASSLAREKLFF
V: TRBV2; J: TRBJ1-3; size: -; CDR3: CATDTSSGNTIYF
V: TRBV11-2; J: TRBJ2-1; size: -; CDR3: CASRAPGLGFYEQFF
V: TRBV18; J: TRBJ1-5; size: -; CDR3: CASSPKITGGVQPQHF
V: TRBV29-1; J: TRBJ1-2; size: -; CDR3: CSVEGGLGGYGYTF
V: TRBV7-9; J: TRBJ1-4; size: once; CDR3: CASSFNPGQINEKLFF
V: TRBV19; J: TRBJ1-4; size: -; CDR3: CASSTILQGSEKLFF
V: TRBV25-1; J: TRBJ1-6; size: -; CDR3: CASSESWDSPYNSPLHF
V: TRBV5-1; J: TRBJ2-1; size: -; CDR3: CASSYLRGNNEQFF
V: TRBV27; J: TRBJ2-5; size: -; CDR3: CASSGLAAWDQETQYF
V: TRBV5-1; J: TRBJ1-1; size: -; CDR3: CASSFFRGEITEAFF
V: TRBV2; J: TRBJ1-2; size: -; CDR3: CASSRAGAGYTF
V: TRBV7-7; J: TRBJ1-2; size: -; CDR3: CASTTSGYTF
V: TRBV5-6; J: TRBJ2-5; size: -; CDR3: CASSFAGGRETQYF
V: TRBV7-9; J: TRBJ2-7; size: -; CDR3: CAAGRGEQYF